The present T cell receptor beta chain was sequenced within a study of shared clonotypes between healthy human individuals. For this clone: Its antigen is unknown.

Naive CD8 isolation took CD45RO-negative cells positively selected for CCR7 and excluded terminally differentiated effector memory CD45RA+ cells. Using immunoSEQ multiplex PCR, the repertoire was profiled, and TCRdb retains in-frame clones only, with some absent. The sample lists about 2 million clones, around 96% seen once, with 0.85% to 1.3% in the top ten. General study findings and limits: The four-donor shared clonotypes exceeded non-shared clonotypes in generation probability, with non-shared ones scoring lower. Naive subsets generally exceeded memory subsets in estimated richness. Among several donors, 4.5% to 5.5% of naive CD4 clonotypes were found in common.

Germline V CDR1 and CDR2: SNHLY, FYNNEI. V trimming: 2 bases; J trimming: 0 bases; junction bases outside the gene matches: 14. This CDR3 spans 19 amino acids. This TCR was sampled from a man between 18 and 35 years old in good health. Material: naive CD8+ T cells sorted from blood. The chain carries TRBV2 and TRBJ2-7; 9 bases match TRBD2. The CDR3 sequence: CASSELDRWSSGDSYEQYF. DNA of the CDR3: TGTGCCAGCAGTGAACTGGACAGGTGGTCTAGCGGGGACTCCTACGAGCAGTACTTC.